This T cell receptor beta chain was documented in a study of prognosis after radiotherapy for stage I lung cancer. Overall study context: Considered medically inoperable were all of the patients with non-small cell lung cancer. Tumor type comprised squamous cell carcinoma in six to eight patients and adenocarcinoma in eleven to twelve. General study findings and limits: Post-treatment Shannon entropy following stereotactic body radiation therapy was lower among patients who developed distant metastases. As reported, TRBV and TRBJ gene usage differed between patients who had metastases and those who did not.

With regard to this clonotype: Its antigen is unidentified.

V lost 3 bases and J 7 bases, leaving 14 bases between the germline ends. In germline, CDR1 is SGHNT, CDR2 YYREEE (reference sequence). CDR3 length equals 15 residues. Two rounds of multiplex PCR amplified TCR beta CDR3 from genomic DNA. Round one of PCR was performed, and it used primers specific to each TRBV and TRBJ gene. TCRdb reanalysed the multiplex PCR reads using MiXCR and keeps one entry per CDR3 protein. Of some 15,000 distinct CDR3 sequences detected, more than 35% appear once; the ten largest clones hold roughly 37%. The chain has TRBV5-4 and TRBJ1-6; tentatively, D is TRBD1 (5 bases). The clonotype was recovered from a donor aged 50 or older with non-small cell lung cancer. Specimen: PBMCs, collected before or after stereotactic body radiation therapy (not recorded which). The CDR3 is CASSSVGRGNSPLHF. The CDR3 DNA is TGTGCCAGCAGCTCCGTGGGGCGCGGGAATTCACCCCTCCACTTT.